This T cell receptor beta chain was captured by sequencing in a study of blood T cell repertoires in COVID-19. Those who participated ranged in age from about 18 to 89 years and resided in under 25 US areas. The CDR3 covers 18 residues. Germline lookup yields CDR1 MNHEY and CDR2 SVGEGT. V trimming: 5 bases; J trimming: 0 bases; junction bases outside the gene matches: 10. Clones were sequenced by immunoSEQ multiplex PCR, and TCRdb holds only the in-frame ones, with some missing. The sample shows approximately 400,000 clones, 80% to 85% of them seen only once. The TCR was taken from a woman in her forties or fifties who had recovered from COVID-19. Specimen: PBMCs or T cells enriched from blood (not recorded which). The chain couples TRBV6-2 or TRBV6-3 to TRBJ2-6; 7 positions match TRBD1. The CDR3 is CASSPYRQGTSGANVLTF. The DNA of the CDR3 is TGTGCCAGCAGTCCATACCGACAGGGAACCTCTGGGGCCAACGTCCTGACTTTC.